The 19 T cell receptor beta chains given below trace back to one sample, sequenced in a study of shared clonotypes between healthy human individuals. Sequenced by immunoSEQ multiplex PCR; TCRdb stores in-frame clones only, minus some. The table records over a million clones, 96% of them present only once. Sequenced: naive CD4+ T cells sorted from blood. The sample's subset: CD45RA+ positively selected. Receptors were obtained from a man aged 30 to 45 in good health.

V usage is TRBV27 and J usage is TRBJ2-1; 13 positions match TRBD2. The CDR3 runs to 16 residues. The J segment lost 2 bases and the V segment lost 5 bases, leaving 3 bases of the junction unmatched. Germline assignment: CDR1 MNHEY and CDR2 SMNVEV (reference sequence). The CDR3 region is CASSITSGRAYNEQFF. As DNA, the CDR3 is TGTGCCAGCAGTATCACTAGCGGGAGGGCCTACAATGAGCAGTTCTTC.

The chain is built from TRBV11-3 and TRBJ2-1; D tentatively fits TRBD1 or TRBD2 (5 bases each). V was pared by 1 base and J by 6 bases, with 10 bases between. Germline V lookup: CDR1 SGHNT, CDR2 YENEEA. The CDR3 is made up of 14 amino acids. CDR3 protein: CASSLVSGGNEQFF. CDR3 nucleotide sequence: TGTGCCAGCAGCTTAGTTTCTGGGGGCAATGAGCAGTTCTTC.

The J gene is TRBJ2-7, the V gene TRBV20-1; D unclear. This CDR3 is 11 amino acids long. From germline, CDR1 is DFQATT and CDR2 SNEGSKA (reference sequence). With 5 bases removed from V and 2 bases from J, the gap between germline ends came to 7 bases. The CDR3 bases are TGCAGTGCTGGGAAGACCTACGAGCAGTACTTC. As protein: CSAGKTYEQYF.

The V call is TRBV29-1, the J call TRBJ1-1; no definite D call. CDR3 size: 11 residues. CDR1 and CDR2 from the germline V gene are SQVTM and ANQGSEA. Trimming took off 3 bases at V and 4 bases at J, with 6 bases between the two ends. CDR3 nucleotides: TGCAGCGTTGAGAGGCTCACTGAAGCTTTCTTT. Translation gives CSVERLTEAFF.

The chain couples TRBV18 to TRBJ2-7; TRBD1 aligns across 8 bases. Germline loops: CDR1 KGHSH, CDR2 LQKENI. CDR3 length equals 16 residues. The trim removed 3 bases at V and 7 bases at J, leaving 14 bases unmatched. CDR3 DNA: TGTGCCAGCTCACCTACCCCGATCTCGGACAGGGAAGAGCAGTACTTC. This sequence encodes CASSPTPISDREEQYF.

The chain employs TRBV28 and TRBJ1-5; D gene unclear. With 5 bases removed from V and 5 bases from J, the gap between germline ends came to 13 bases. CDR1 is MDHEN, CDR2 SYDVKM, per germline. The CDR3 is made up of 14 amino acids. This CDR3 reads CASSRTAFDQPQHF. The CDR3 DNA is TGTGCCAGCAGTAGAACCGCTTTCGATCAGCCCCAGCATTTT.

The chain is built from TRBV6-1 and TRBJ1-1; no definite D call. Trimming shortened V by 5 bases and J by 1 base, and 8 bases separated the two germline ends. The CDR3 runs to 13 residues. Germline V gene lookup returns CDR1 MNHNS and CDR2 SASEGT. The CDR3 region has the DNA TGTGCCAGCAGTCAGGACGGGAACACTGAAGCTTTCTTT. Its translation: CASSQDGNTEAFF.

J is TRBJ2-5 and V is TRBV5-1; D possibly corresponds to TRBD2 (5 bases). V lost 4 bases, J lost 5 bases, and 12 bases lay in between. The CDR3 is made up of 13 amino acids. CDR1 and CDR2 from the germline V gene are SGHRS and YFSETQ. For the CDR3, the DNA is TGCGCCAGCAGCACCCTGGGAGAGGAGACCCAGTACTTC. Protein: CASSTLGEETQYF.

The rearrangement uses TRBV9 and TRBJ1-4; 8 bases are a match to TRBD1. Germline CDR1 reads SGDLS; CDR2 reads YYNGEE. With V trimmed by 4 bases and J by 8 bases, 4 bases remained unmatched. The CDR3 consists of 13 residues. The CDR3 bases are TGTGCCAGCAGCCTTCGGACAGGGGAAAAACTGTTTTTT. The encoded protein is CASSLRTGEKLFF.

This chain joins TRBV7-6 and TRBJ2-3; 7 bases fit TRBD1. The germline V gene encodes CDR1 SGHVS and CDR2 FNYEAQ. The CDR3 is made up of 14 amino acids. After removal of 4 bases from V and 0 bases from J, the junction contained 1 base not matched to a gene. CDR3 amino acids: CASSWDRSTDTQYF. CDR3 nucleotide sequence: TGTGCCAGCAGCTGGGACAGAAGCACAGATACGCAGTATTTT.

This chain uses TRBV29-1 with TRBJ2-1; D call uncertain. The germline V gene encodes CDR1 SQVTM and CDR2 ANQGSEA. Trimming removed 5 bases from V and 4 bases from J, with 21 bases in between. The CDR3 is 16 residues long. The CDR3 DNA is TGCAGCGTTCTTTTCACAGCCAAACCTAAATACAATGAGCAGTTCTTC. Translated, it gives CSVLFTAKPKYNEQFF.

This chain connects TRBV5-8 to TRBJ2-7; TRBD2 matches 10 bases. The CDR3 has 19 residues. After removal of 0 bases from V and 2 bases from J, the junction contained 14 bases not matched to a gene. Per the germline V gene, CDR1 is SGHTS and CDR2 is YDEGEE. This CDR3 is CASSLGWGGISGRTYEQYF. CDR3 nucleotides: TGTGCCAGCAGCTTGGGATGGGGGGGTATTAGCGGGAGGACCTACGAGCAGTACTTC.

For this clone: This sample includes further DNA sequences coding for the same CDR3. This chain links TRBV7-2 with TRBJ2-5; D might be TRBD1 or TRBD2, each matching 6 bases. Per germline, CDR1 SGHTA and CDR2 FQGNSA. This CDR3 has 13 residues. The V and J ends lost 0 bases and 5 bases respectively, with 7 bases between them. DNA for the CDR3: TGTGCCAGCAGCTTAGCAGGGGGGGAGACCCAGTACTTC. This codes for CASSLAGGETQYF.

This rearrangement joins TRBV6-1 to TRBJ1-1; D unresolved. The CDR3 loop spans 13 amino acids. V lost 2 bases, J lost 6 bases, and 10 bases lay in between. The germline V gene encodes CDR1 MNHNS and CDR2 SASEGT. CDR3 coding DNA: TGTGCCAGCAGTGAATGGAGGGAGGCTGAAGCTTTCTTT. As protein: CASSEWREAEAFF.

The chain links TRBV19 to TRBJ2-2; no clear D. CDR1 is LNHDA and CDR2 is SQIVND in the germline V gene (reference sequence). V lost 1 base, J lost 4 bases, and 7 bases lay in between. The CDR3 runs 14 residues. CDR3 region: CASSIAPGTGELFF. CDR3 bases: TGTGCCAGTAGTATAGCGCCTGGCACCGGGGAGCTGTTTTTT.

This chain joins TRBV19 and TRBJ2-1, with a weak D call TRBD2 (6 bases). CDR1 is LNHDA, CDR2 SQIVND, per germline (reference sequence). The CDR3 totals 16 residues. Trimming removed 7 bases from V and 0 bases from J, with 16 bases in between. CDR3 sequence: CASIPTTRSSYNEQFF. The CDR3 nucleotides are TGTGCCAGTATCCCAACGACTAGGAGCTCCTACAATGAGCAGTTCTTC.

V is TRBV6-4 and J is TRBJ2-1; TRBD1 matches 10 bases. The CDR3 is 14 amino acids. J lost 10 bases, V lost 2 bases, and 5 bases had no gene match. Germline CDR1 and CDR2: MRHNA and SNTAGT. CDR3 protein: CASSDDRGQVEQFF. In DNA form, the CDR3 reads TGTGCCAGCAGTGACGACAGGGGGCAAGTGGAGCAGTTCTTC.

This rearrangement joins TRBV6-1 to TRBJ1-1; D unresolved. With 1 base removed from V and 1 base from J, the gap between germline ends came to 10 bases. This CDR3 contains 15 residues. The germline CDR1 and CDR2 sequences are MNHNS and SASEGT. The DNA of the CDR3 is TGTGCCAGCAGTGAAGGGGTTGCTCGGAACACTGAAGCTTTCTTT. Protein sequence: CASSEGVARNTEAFF.

This chain links TRBV10-2 with TRBJ2-3; 12 bases agree with TRBD2. Germline V CDR1 and CDR2: WSHSY, SAAADI. Losses at the gene ends were 6 bases for V and 0 bases for J; bases not matched to a gene: 16. The CDR3 is made up of 20 amino acids. For the CDR3, the DNA is TGCGCCAGCAGCGCCCGGGGGCTAGCGGGAGGGCCGGGGAGCACAGATACGCAGTATTTT. Its translation is CASSARGLAGGPGSTDTQYF.